A single sample gave rise to the 26 T cell receptor beta chains below, sequenced in a study of blood T cells in healthy people across ages. A J-beta primer mix and a sample-barcoded 5' primer were used in a second PCR of about 6 to 12 cycles. TCRdb used MiXCR to reprocess the 5' RACE reads, holding one entry per CDR3 protein. The sample carries hundreds of thousands of distinct CDR3 sequences, around 50% recorded once. Sequenced: blood. These receptors were taken from a woman at least 80 years old in good health.

The chain couples TRBV5-1 to TRBJ1-2; 9 bases are shared with TRBD1. J lost 8 bases, V lost 4 bases, and 12 bases had no gene match. The germline V gene encodes CDR1 SGHRS and CDR2 YFSETQ. The CDR3 consists of 15 residues. The CDR3 coding sequence is TGCGCCAGCAGCCCCCTGGACAGGGGCGGTAGAGGCTACACCTTC. Protein: CASSPLDRGGRGYTF.

This clonotype was recorded a few times. This chain links TRBV29-1 with TRBJ2-1; D is possibly TRBD1 (5 bases). The length of the CDR3 is 16 residues. Per germline, CDR1 SQVTM and CDR2 ANQGSEA. The V and J ends lost 1 base and 0 bases respectively, with 13 bases between them. CDR3 DNA sequence: TGCAGCGTTGAAGTTTGGGGCGAGAGCTCCTACAATGAGCAGTTCTTC. It is translated as CSVEVWGESSYNEQFF.

The chain uses TRBV20-1 and TRBJ2-7; 10 positions match TRBD2. Germline CDR1 DFQATT, CDR2 SNEGSKA (reference sequence). V lost 0 bases, J lost 11 bases, and 7 bases stayed unmatched. This CDR3 is built from 13 residues. CDR3 in DNA: TGCAGTGCTAGAGACACCGGGACTAGCGTGGAGTACTTC. It yields the protein CSARDTGTSVEYF.

As concerns this clonotype: The junction does not match germline at one end; this may be a read error. The chain recombines TRBV5-1 with TRBJ2-1, with D perhaps assigned TRBD1 or TRBD2 (5 bases each). There are 14 residues in the CDR3. Germline V gene sequence: CDR1 SGHRS, CDR2 YFSETQ. CDR3 region: CANSSGASYNEQFF. The CDR3 bases are TGCGCCAACAGCTCCGGGGCTAGCTACAATGAGCAGTTCTTC.

This clonotype was seen repeatedly, ten times or more. This chain uses TRBV20-1 with TRBJ1-2, with no clear D. Germline lookup yields CDR1 DFQATT and CDR2 SNEGSKA (reference sequence). Trimming shortened V by 6 bases and J by 4 bases, and 6 bases separated the two germline ends. This CDR3 has 10 residues. This CDR3 reads CSARPYGYTF. The CDR3 region has the DNA TGCAGTGCAAGACCCTATGGCTACACCTTC.

This clonotype was seen only once. The gene calls are TRBV18 and TRBJ1-2; D is unclear. Germline CDR1 KGHSH, CDR2 LQKENI. V gave up 6 bases and J gave up 0 bases, with 11 bases separating them. This CDR3 region has 14 residues. The CDR3, as DNA: TGTGCCAGCTCGAGCAAGCCGGCTAACTATGGCTACACCTTC. As protein: CASSSKPANYGYTF.

This clonotype occurred many times. The J gene is TRBJ2-7, the V gene TRBV30; D possibly corresponds to TRBD1 (6 bases). The CDR3 loop spans 13 amino acids. Trimming took off 2 bases at V and 4 bases at J, with 12 bases between the two ends. Germline-derived CDR1 and CDR2 are GTSNPN and SVGIG (reference sequence). The CDR3 DNA is TGTGCCTGGAGTTTGAACCAGGGGTACGAGCAGTACTTC. Translating gives CAWSLNQGYEQYF.

The gene calls are TRBV3-1 and TRBJ1-5; TRBD1 matches at 8 bases. The CDR3 is 15 residues long. The V gene end was trimmed by 0 bases and the J gene end by 6 bases; junction bases not matched to a gene: 4. CDR1 LGHDT and CDR2 YNNKEL come from the germline V gene (reference sequence). Here the CDR3 reads CASSQDLTGGQPQHF. The CDR3 bases are TGTGCCAGCAGCCAAGATCTAACAGGGGGTCAGCCCCAGCATTTT.

The chain has TRBV27 and TRBJ2-2; 7 bases map to TRBD1. Looked up from germline, CDR1 is MNHEY and CDR2 is SMNVEV (reference sequence). This CDR3 is 16 amino acids long. With 2 bases clipped from V and 5 bases from J, the junction kept 8 bases outside the gene matches. In DNA form, the CDR3 reads TGTGCCAGCAGTTTACAGGGGGTACTAGGTACCGGGGAGCTGTTTTTT. Translating gives CASSLQGVLGTGELFF.

Only a few counts were recorded for this clonotype. The chain has TRBV29-1 and TRBJ2-1, with D perhaps TRBD1 (6 bases). The J call is doubtful: the DNA matches TRBJ2-7 better. The CDR3 length is 17 residues. The germline CDR1 and CDR2 sequences are SQVTM and ANQGSEA. CDR3 amino acids: CSVMGTLIGSSYNEQYF. DNA for the CDR3: TGCAGCGTTATGGGGACATTGATTGGAAGCTCCTACAATGAGCAGTACTTC.

The chain has TRBV7-2 and TRBJ1-5; no clear D. From germline, CDR1 is SGHTA and CDR2 FQGNSA. V was clipped by 5 bases and J by 4 bases, with 15 bases between them. The CDR3 contains 15 residues. The CDR3 protein is CASSQAGQLNQPQHF. In DNA, the CDR3 is TGTGCCAGCAGCCAGGCCGGCCAGTTAAATCAGCCCCAGCATTTT.

This clonotype was found a few times. V usage is TRBV12-3 or TRBV12-4 and J usage is TRBJ2-5, with 10 bases that match TRBD2. The CDR3 is 17 amino acids. The V gene end was trimmed by 6 bases and the J gene end by 11 bases; junction bases not matched to a gene: 21. CDR3 residues: CASSRSSGGIPPLEQYF. The CDR3 DNA is TGTGCCAGCAGCCGGTCTAGCGGGGGCATCCCTCCTCTTGAGCAGTACTTC.

This clonotype occurred many times. V usage is TRBV28 and J usage is TRBJ2-1; either TRBD1 or TRBD2 may fit D (5 bases each). V was pared by 3 bases and J by 6 bases, with 12 bases between. Germline-derived CDR1 and CDR2 are MDHEN and SYDVKM. CDR3 size: 14 residues. The CDR3 sequence is CASSFGTPGNEQFF. The CDR3 DNA is TGTGCCAGCAGTTTTGGGACCCCCGGCAATGAGCAGTTCTTC.

The CDR3: CASTGVNPRGKQYF. In nucleotides, the CDR3 is TGTGCCAGCACTGGGGTCAATCCGAGGGGCAAGCAGTACTTC. The J gene is TRBJ2-4, the V gene TRBV14; D tentatively reads TRBD1 or TRBD2 (5 bases each). The ends were cut back, 7 bases at V and 13 bases at J, with 23 bases in the middle. CDR1 SGHDN and CDR2 FVKESK come from the germline V gene. This CDR3 region has 14 residues.

This clonotype was detected many times. V usage is TRBV3-1 and J usage is TRBJ2-2; 8 positions agree with TRBD2. V shed 5 bases and J 6 bases; nucleotides not matched to a gene: 2. Per the germline V gene, CDR1 is LGHDT and CDR2 is YNNKEL (reference sequence). This CDR3 has 13 amino acids. The DNA for the CDR3 is TGTGCCAGCAGCTGGCGGGAGGCCGGGGAGCTGTTTTTT. Its translation is CASSWREAGELFF.

Ten or more counts support this clonotype. The chain employs TRBV10-3 and TRBJ2-1; D may be TRBD2 (5 bases). The V gene lost 2 bases and the J gene lost 6 bases, with 11 bases spanning the gap. The germline V gene has CDR1 ENHRY and CDR2 SYGVKD. This CDR3 contains 14 residues. CDR3 bases: TGTGCCATCAGTGAGACCGGGATCCCCAATGAGCAGTTCTTC. Encoded protein: CAISETGIPNEQFF.

A word on this clonotype: One junction end disagrees with the germline gene, perhaps due to a read error. The genes are TRBV7-2 and TRBJ2-1; possibly TRBD2 for D (5 bases). The better agreement between TRBJ2-7 and the DNA end casts doubt on the J call. The CDR3 is 13 residues long. Looked up from germline, CDR1 is SGHTA and CDR2 is FQGNSA. The CDR3 here is CACSLGGPGEQYF. CDR3 coding DNA: TGTGCCTGCAGCTTAGGCGGGCCGGGCGAGCAGTACTTC.

This chain joins TRBV6-6 and TRBJ1-2, with 9 bases identical to TRBD1. J gave up 6 bases and V 5 bases, and 13 bases lay outside the gene matches. Germline values: CDR1 MNHNY, CDR2 SVGAGI (reference sequence). The CDR3 is made up of 16 amino acids. CDR3 nucleotide sequence: TGTGCCAGCAGTCCAAAGAGGGGACAGGGAATGCATGGCTACACCTTC. Its translation: CASSPKRGQGMHGYTF.

The chain uses TRBV27 and TRBJ2-5; maybe TRBD1 (5 bases). CDR1 is MNHEY, CDR2 SMNVEV, per germline (reference sequence). Trimming took off 2 bases at V and 11 bases at J, with 21 bases between the two ends. The CDR3 runs to 15 residues. The CDR3 is CASSLSSGNLYVQYF. The CDR3 DNA follows: TGTGCCAGCAGTTTAAGTTCAGGGAATCTCTACGTGCAGTACTTC.

This clonotype was found many times. This chain joins TRBV6-6 and TRBJ2-3; perhaps TRBD1 as D (5 bases). The CDR3 has 15 residues. CDR1 MNHNY and CDR2 SVGAGI come from the germline V gene (reference sequence). The V end was cut by 5 bases, the J end by 0 bases, with 12 bases between. The CDR3 loop is CASSHRFLSTDTQYF. In DNA form, the CDR3 reads TGTGCCAGCAGTCACAGGTTCCTTAGCACAGATACGCAGTATTTT.

Comments on this clonotype: A much larger clone differs by one base, so this may be a read error. V gene TRBV7-2 combines with J gene TRBJ2-3, with a weak D call TRBD2 (5 bases). Germline V gene lookup returns CDR1 SGHTA and CDR2 FQGNSA. The CDR3 runs 16 residues. V was shortened by 5 bases and J by 2 bases, with 17 bases between the two germline ends. CDR3 sequence: CASSQRRRSLTDTQYF. CDR3 DNA: TGTGCCAGCAGCCAGCGGAGGAGGAGTCTCACAGATACGCAGTATTTT.

The sample holds a few counts of this clonotype. The CDR3: CASSLSGTGGNNEQFF. The CDR3, as DNA: TGTGCCAGCAGCTTATCGGGGACAGGGGGTAACAATGAGCAGTTCTTC. The chain uses TRBV7-3 and TRBJ2-1; TRBD1 agrees at 11 bases. CDR1 SGHTA and CDR2 FQGTGA come from the germline V gene. The CDR3 is 16 amino acids. The V and J ends lost 2 bases and 5 bases, in that order; junction bases with no gene match: 5. Drawing the rest from reference TRBV7-3 and TRBJ2-1, the complete variable domain is GAGVSQTPSNKVTEKGKYVELRCDPISGHTALYWYRQSLGQGPEFLIYFQGTGAADDSGLPNDRFFAVRPEGSVSTLKIQRTERGDSAVYLCASSLSGTGGNNEQFFGPGTRLTVL.

This clonotype was found a few times. This may arise from a read error, as a much more abundant clone is one base away. The CDR3 DNA is TGTGCCAGCAGTTACTCTGCGGGCTCCTACGAGCAGTACTTC. Translated: CASSYSAGSYEQYF. The genes are TRBV6-6 and TRBJ2-7; maybe TRBD2 (5 bases). CDR3 length: 14 residues. CDR1 MNHNY and CDR2 SVGAGI come from the germline V gene (reference sequence). The germline V and J ends were trimmed by 0 bases and 0 bases, with 6 bases remaining between them.

This clonotype has ten or more counts. V gene TRBV12-3 or TRBV12-4 combines with J gene TRBJ2-7; TRBD2 agrees at 14 bases. CDR3 length: 14 residues. V was clipped by 4 bases and J by 6 bases; unmatched bases: 2. The CDR3 region is CASSSGLAGGEQYF. CDR3 sequence (DNA): TGTGCCAGCAGTTCCGGACTAGCGGGAGGCGAGCAGTACTTC.

The chain combines TRBV6-2 or TRBV6-3 with TRBJ1-6; D not resolved. The germline gives CDR1 MNHEY, CDR2 SVGEGT. CDR3 length: 14 residues. Trimming removed 5 bases at V and 9 bases at J, with 14 bases between. The CDR3 region is CASSLIGLSSPLHF. CDR3 nucleotide sequence: TGTGCCAGCAGTCTAATTGGACTTTCTTCACCCCTCCACTTT.

The V and J genes are TRBV20-1 and TRBJ2-1, with D tentatively TRBD1 (6 bases). V was cut by 6 bases and J by 3 bases, with 9 bases left in between. CDR3 length equals 12 residues. CDR1 DFQATT and CDR2 SNEGSKA come from the germline V gene (reference sequence). For the CDR3, the DNA is TGCAGTGCCTTGACAGGCTACAATGAGCAGTTCTTC. Amino acid sequence: CSALTGYNEQFF.